Given below is one TCR beta chain in context. This specimen comes from a study of human T cells and chemical hapten exposure. Described time point: patch test 1, 2 weeks after DPC sensitization. Treatment denoted: therapeutic diphenylcyclopropenone sensitization with weekly scalp DPC. At patch-test visits, sampling came before the patch test. TCRdb fed the RACE reads into MiXCR, producing one record per CDR3 protein. This sample has 75,000 to 90,000 distinct CDR3 sequences, with approximately 10% found just once. CDR1 and CDR2 from the germline V gene are MDHEN and SYDVKM. The CDR3 spans 12 residues. Trimming took off 8 bases at V and 0 bases at J, with 4 bases between the two ends.

The sequencing used whole blood, collected in connection with sensitization to the hapten diphenylcyclopropenone (DPC). The receptor's source is a woman aged 45-65 years with alopecia areata. Some clones in this sample may be carry-over from other donors' samples. The rearrangement uses TRBV28 and TRBJ2-2, with D unresolved. CDR3 DNA: TGTGCCAGCTTCCCGAACACCGGGGAGCTGTTTTTT. Amino acid sequence: CASFPNTGELFF.